This entry concerns a single T cell receptor beta chain. The CDR3 extends over 18 amino acids. Per the germline V gene, CDR1 is MGHDK and CDR2 is SYGVNS. The trim removed 3 bases at V and 5 bases at J, leaving 14 bases unmatched. A multiplex PCR was run with 60 Vbeta primers and 13 Jbeta primers. Clones were read by immunoSEQ multiplex PCR, and TCRdb kept only the in-frame ones, dropping some. The sample has 150,000 to 200,000 clones; 68% are singletons. These data belong to a study of cytomegalovirus exposure and HLA in healthy donors. Study-level background: Out of approximately 400 genotyped donors, 81% belonged to the Caucasian-associated ancestry cluster.

Sequencing used PBMCs. This clonotype originated in a man aged 25 to 40 in good health and CMV-seropositive. This chain uses TRBV25-1 with TRBJ2-1, with 9 bases lining up with TRBD2. The CDR3, as DNA: TGTGCCAGCAGTGATTTAAGGCGGGAGGGCTTTAATGACAATGAGCAGTTCTTC. Translated, it gives CASSDLRREGFNDNEQFF.